The 4 T cell receptor beta chains below were found in one sample sequenced in a study of cytomegalovirus exposure and HLA in healthy donors. The PCR contained 60 Vbeta and 13 Jbeta primers. Using immunoSEQ multiplex PCR, the repertoire was profiled, and TCRdb retains in-frame clones only, with some absent. Of roughly 150,000 clones in the sample, 77% were seen once. Sequencing used PBMCs. These receptors were collected from a male donor in good health and CMV-seronegative.

The genes are TRBV9 and TRBJ2-5, with TRBD2 matching 16 bases. This CDR3 is built from 17 residues. Germline loops: CDR1 SGDLS, CDR2 YYNGEE. With 0 bases clipped from V and 5 bases from J, the junction kept 4 bases outside the gene matches. The CDR3 loop reads CASSVVGLAGGRETQYF. CDR3 nucleotides: TGTGCCAGCAGCGTAGTGGGACTAGCGGGGGGGAGGGAGACCCAGTACTTC. Using reference TRBV9 and TRBJ2-5 for the parts outside the CDR3, the full variable domain is DSGVTQTPKHLITATGQRVTLRCSPRSGDLSVYWYQQSLDQGLQFLIQYYNGEERAKGNILERFSAQQFPDLHSELNLSSLELGDSALYFCASSVVGLAGGRETQYFGPGTRLLVL.

This clone has only a few counts. V is TRBV30 and J is TRBJ2-3, with D possibly matching TRBD2 (6 bases). Germline V lookup: CDR1 GTSNPN, CDR2 SVGIG (reference sequence). The CDR3 contains 16 residues. Trimming shortened V by 0 bases and J by 1 base, and 14 bases separated the two germline ends. CDR3 loop: CAWSVLGRGGTDTQYF. DNA for the CDR3: TGTGCCTGGAGTGTACTCGGGAGAGGTGGCACAGATACGCAGTATTTT.

V gene TRBV2 combines with J gene TRBJ2-3; no firm D call. Germline assignment: CDR1 SNHLY and CDR2 FYNNEI. The CDR3 loop spans 15 amino acids. Trimming left V 7 bases short and J 0 bases short, with 14 bases between. As DNA, the CDR3 is TGTGCCAGCAAACCTCTATATCCTAGCACAGATACGCAGTATTTT. Translating it yields CASKPLYPSTDTQYF.

The V call is TRBV7-3, the J call TRBJ1-2; 7 bases align to TRBD1. There are 15 residues in the CDR3. Germline assignment: CDR1 SGHTA and CDR2 FQGTGA. J lost 4 bases, V lost 5 bases, and 10 bases had no gene match. This chain's CDR3 is CASSHADRMSYGYTF. The CDR3, as DNA: TGTGCCAGCAGCCACGCGGACAGGATGTCCTATGGCTACACCTTC.